This passage covers 14 T cell receptor beta chains from one sample sequenced in a study of cytomegalovirus exposure and HLA in healthy donors. The table came from immunoSEQ multiplex PCR; TCRdb's copy has only in-frame clones and leaves some out. The sample lists 120,000 or so clones, roughly 88% occurring once. What was sequenced was PBMCs. The receptors come from a man aged 18 to 29 in good health and CMV-seronegative.

This chain links TRBV11-2 with TRBJ2-5; D remains ambiguous. CDR1 is SGHAT and CDR2 is FQNNGV in the germline V gene. Trimming removed 1 base from V and 2 bases from J, with 8 bases in between. The length of the CDR3 is 14 residues. DNA for the CDR3: TGTGCCAGCAGCTTAGTGGTCAGGCAAGAGACCCAGTACTTC. It translates to CASSLVVRQETQYF.

The J gene is TRBJ2-7, the V gene TRBV7-9, with D unclear. The CDR3 contains 16 residues. Trimming pared 5 bases from V and 0 bases from J, leaving 17 bases between. Germline V gene sequence: CDR1 SEHNR, CDR2 FQNEAQ (reference sequence). The CDR3 DNA reads TGTGCCAGCAGCCCAAACACCGCACCGGGCTCCTACGAGCAGTACTTC. Protein product: CASSPNTAPGSYEQYF.

J is TRBJ2-3 and V is TRBV5-1; D is undetermined. The CDR3 contains 13 residues. Per germline, CDR1 SGHRS and CDR2 YFSETQ. The V and J ends lost 0 bases and 6 bases respectively, with 8 bases between them. DNA for the CDR3: TGCGCCAGCAGCTTGGGTGCCGGGGATACGCAGTATTTT. It yields the protein CASSLGAGDTQYF.

This clone was seen a few times. The genes are TRBV7-9 and TRBJ1-2, with 7 bases fitting TRBD1. Germline CDR1 SEHNR, CDR2 FQNEAQ (reference sequence). The J segment lost 4 bases and the V segment lost 10 bases, leaving 12 bases of the junction unmatched. The CDR3 has 14 amino acids. The CDR3 DNA sequence: TGTGCCATGCGGACAGGTGGGCACCCCTATGGCTACACCTTC. Translation gives CAMRTGGHPYGYTF.

The chain couples TRBV29-1 to TRBJ1-1, with 8 bases aligning to TRBD1. V dropped 6 bases and J dropped 0; count of bases not matched to a gene: 9. Germline loops: CDR1 SQVTM, CDR2 ANQGSEA. This CDR3 comprises 15 residues. CDR3: CSVDRQGPMNTEAFF. CDR3 DNA sequence: TGCAGCGTAGACCGACAGGGGCCCATGAACACTGAAGCTTTCTTT. Filled out from reference TRBV29-1 and TRBJ1-1, the complete variable domain reads SAVISQKPSRDICQRGTSLTIQCQVDSQVTMMFWYRQQPGQSLTLIATANQGSEATYESGFVIDKFPISRPNLTFSTLTVSNMSPEDSSIYLCSVDRQGPMNTEAFFGQGTRLTVV.

CDR3 loop: CASQGAGSSGNTIYF. The CDR3 DNA reads TGTGCCTCCCAAGGGGCGGGAAGCTCTGGAAACACCATATATTTT. The chain recombines TRBV30 with TRBJ1-3; the D gene is possibly TRBD1 (5 bases). The V end lost 7 bases, the J end lost 0 bases, and 16 bases lay between the germline ends. CDR3 length: 15 amino acids. Germline V lookup: CDR1 GTSNPN, CDR2 SVGIG (reference sequence).

The chain combines TRBV7-6 with TRBJ2-5; 10 bases agree with TRBD2. CDR1 and CDR2 from the germline V gene are SGHVS and FNYEAQ. This CDR3 has 13 residues. The V gene end was trimmed by 2 bases and the J gene end by 7 bases; junction bases not matched to a gene: 1. CDR3 nucleotides: TGTGCCAGCAGCTTAAGACTAGCGGGGACCCAGTACTTC. It is translated as CASSLRLAGTQYF.

V usage is TRBV9 and J usage is TRBJ2-3; 12 positions match TRBD2. The V segment lost 3 bases and the J segment 2 bases; nucleotides outside the gene matches: 4. Looked up from germline, CDR1 is SGDLS and CDR2 is YYNGEE. This CDR3 has 16 residues. The CDR3 nucleotides read TGTGCCAGCAGCGGCGGACTAGCGGGGCCCACAGATACGCAGTATTTT. Protein: CASSGGLAGPTDTQYF. Complete variable domain (other parts from reference TRBV9 and TRBJ2-3): DSGVTQTPKHLITATGQRVTLRCSPRSGDLSVYWYQQSLDQGLQFLIQYYNGEERAKGNILERFSAQQFPDLHSELNLSSLELGDSALYFCASSGGLAGPTDTQYFGPGTRLTVL.

The chain links TRBV6-1 to TRBJ1-1; D not resolved. This CDR3 spans 12 amino acids. CDR1 and CDR2 from the germline V gene are MNHNS and SASEGT. Trimming took off 6 bases at V and 3 bases at J, with 8 bases between the two ends. CDR3 sequence: CASSPRYTEAFF. For the CDR3, the DNA is TGTGCCAGCAGCCCGAGATACACTGAAGCTTTCTTT.

The rearrangement links TRBV6-4 to TRBJ2-3; TRBD2 agrees at 8 bases. This CDR3 is 15 amino acids long. Unmatched junction bases numbered 3, after V lost 0 bases and J lost 4 bases. From germline, CDR1 is MRHNA and CDR2 SNTAGT. The CDR3 spells CASSDSGGGPDTQYF. The CDR3 DNA reads as TGTGCCAGCAGTGACTCCGGGGGGGGCCCAGATACGCAGTATTTT.

The chain has TRBV11-3 and TRBJ2-2, with 7 bases matching TRBD2. V was clipped by 4 bases and J by 2 bases; unmatched bases: 1. The CDR3 covers 14 residues. The V gene's germline CDR1 is SGHNT and CDR2 YENEEA. CDR3 nucleotides: TGTGCCAGCAGCTCTAGCGGAAACACCGGGGAGCTGTTTTTT. Translating it yields CASSSSGNTGELFF.

The rearrangement joins TRBV30 to TRBJ1-3, with a weak D call TRBD1 (6 bases). The CDR3 contains 13 residues. CDR1 GTSNPN and CDR2 SVGIG come from the germline V gene (reference sequence). Trimming removed 1 base from V and 2 bases from J, with 6 bases in between. Here the CDR3 DNA reads TGTGCCTGGAGTGCAGGGGCTGGAAACACCATATATTTT. Protein: CAWSAGAGNTIYF.

This clone was detected once. The chain combines TRBV5-4 with TRBJ1-1, with no clear D. The CDR3 consists of 11 residues. V dropped 9 bases and J dropped 3 bases, with 9 bases sitting between them. The germline V gene has CDR1 SGHNT and CDR2 YYREEE (reference sequence). The CDR3 loop reads CATYSYTEAFF. CDR3 coding DNA: TGTGCCACGTACAGCTACACTGAAGCTTTCTTT.

J is TRBJ2-5 and V is TRBV12-5, with 7 bases matching TRBD1. CDR3 length: 12 amino acids. V trimming: 5 bases; J trimming: 4 bases; junction bases outside the gene matches: 1. From germline, CDR1 is LGHNT and CDR2 FRNRAP. The CDR3 loop is CASGTGVETQYF. CDR3 nucleotides: TGTGCTAGTGGTACAGGGGTAGAGACCCAGTACTTC.